This entry lists 10 T cell receptor beta chains sequenced from one sample in a study of shared clonotypes between healthy human individuals. CD45RO-negative, CCR7-selected cells formed the naive CD8 fraction, which excluded terminally differentiated effector memory CD45RA+ cells. The method was immunoSEQ multiplex PCR; TCRdb's version includes in-frame clones alone and lacks a portion of them. The sample has more than 2 million clones, around 93% seen once; the top ten hold over 1.5%. Sequenced material: naive CD8+ T cells from PBMCs. The receptors come from a young man in good health. Some clones in this sample may be carry-over from other donors' samples.

The chain uses TRBV18 and TRBJ1-2; D is unresolved. Trimming shortened V by 3 bases and J by 4 bases, and 12 bases separated the two germline ends. Per the germline V gene, CDR1 is KGHSH and CDR2 is LQKENI. CDR3 length: 14 amino acids. CDR3 in amino acids: CASSPSTGSYGYTF. DNA for the CDR3: TGTGCCAGCTCACCGTCTACCGGGAGCTATGGCTACACCTTC.

This clone has a single count. The chain combines TRBV27 with TRBJ2-7, with TRBD2 as a possible D gene (6 bases). The germline gives CDR1 MNHEY, CDR2 SMNVEV (reference sequence). The CDR3 is 15 amino acids. The V end lost 2 bases, the J end lost 3 bases, and 14 bases lay between the germline ends. The CDR3 DNA reads as TGTGCCAGCAGTTTAAAGCAAGCGGGTGACTACGAGCAGTACTTC. It is translated as CASSLKQAGDYEQYF.

The chain carries TRBV4-1 and TRBJ2-7; 7 nucleotides align to TRBD2. Trimming took 1 base from V and 5 from J; bases not matched to a gene: 8. CDR1 MGHRA and CDR2 YSYEKL come from the germline V gene. The CDR3 spans 15 residues. The CDR3, as DNA: TGCGCCAGCAGCCAAGTGGGCGGGAGAAATGACGAGCAGTACTTC. Its protein is CASSQVGGRNDEQYF.

The chain is built from TRBV28 and TRBJ2-3, with 9 bases lining up with TRBD2. This CDR3 region has 14 residues. The germline gives CDR1 MDHEN, CDR2 SYDVKM. The V and J ends lost 2 bases and 6 bases, in that order; junction bases with no gene match: 3. Written as DNA, the CDR3 is TGTGCCAGCAGTTTAATAGCGGGAGTGGATACGCAGTATTTT. This gives the protein CASSLIAGVDTQYF.

The CDR3 region has the DNA TGTGCCAGCAGCGAGACACTCCGGTACGAGCAGTACTTC. It yields the protein CASSETLRYEQYF. This chain connects TRBV6-1 to TRBJ2-7; no firm D call. This CDR3 comprises 13 residues. Germline V CDR1 and CDR2: MNHNS, SASEGT. The germline V and J ends were trimmed by 6 bases and 4 bases, with 13 bases remaining between them.

Note on this clone: This CDR3 is also generated by other DNA sequences in the sample. The chain recombines TRBV27 with TRBJ2-7; 7 bases are a match to TRBD2. Germline V gene lookup returns CDR1 MNHEY and CDR2 SMNVEV (reference sequence). V was pared by 2 bases and J by 6 bases, with 1 base of the junction left unmatched. This CDR3 comprises 12 residues. CDR3 DNA: TGTGCCAGCAGTTTAGGGGGGGTCGAGCAGTACTTC. It specifies CASSLGGVEQYF.

Comment on this clone: Other DNA variants within this sample encode the same CDR3. The chain uses TRBV27 and TRBJ1-1, with D hard to call. CDR1 MNHEY and CDR2 SMNVEV come from the germline V gene (reference sequence). The germline V and J ends were trimmed by 6 bases and 8 bases, with 16 bases remaining between them. This CDR3 region has 13 residues. The CDR3 protein is CASSLLVGSEAFF. The CDR3 DNA is TGTGCCAGCAGCCTACTTGTAGGTTCGGAAGCTTTCTTT.

V usage is TRBV9 and J usage is TRBJ2-3, with 8 nucleotides matching TRBD2. With 4 bases clipped from V and 5 bases from J, the junction kept 12 bases outside the gene matches. The CDR3 is made up of 16 amino acids. Germline V CDR1 and CDR2: SGDLS, YYNGEE. The CDR3 loop reads CASSLGLAHTKDTQYF. DNA for the CDR3: TGTGCCAGCAGCCTCGGACTAGCACACACAAAAGATACGCAGTATTTT.

This chain links TRBV28 with TRBJ2-5; D not resolved. The germline gives CDR1 MDHEN, CDR2 SYDVKM. Trimming shortened V by 5 bases and J by 1 base, and 14 bases separated the two germline ends. The length of the CDR3 is 15 residues. CDR3 DNA sequence: TGTGCCAGCAGTCTCACGGAGACCCGCCAAGAGACCCAGTACTTC. Its protein product is CASSLTETRQETQYF.

This clone was recorded once. V usage is TRBV6-6 and J usage is TRBJ2-1; D is unresolved. Germline-derived CDR1 and CDR2 are MNHNY and SVGAGI (reference sequence). Trimming stripped 3 bases from V and 8 bases from J, with 17 bases between. The CDR3 covers 15 residues. The CDR3 loop reads CASSYIHSNRDEQFF. The DNA for the CDR3 is TGTGCCAGCAGTTATATCCATTCTAATCGGGATGAGCAGTTCTTC.